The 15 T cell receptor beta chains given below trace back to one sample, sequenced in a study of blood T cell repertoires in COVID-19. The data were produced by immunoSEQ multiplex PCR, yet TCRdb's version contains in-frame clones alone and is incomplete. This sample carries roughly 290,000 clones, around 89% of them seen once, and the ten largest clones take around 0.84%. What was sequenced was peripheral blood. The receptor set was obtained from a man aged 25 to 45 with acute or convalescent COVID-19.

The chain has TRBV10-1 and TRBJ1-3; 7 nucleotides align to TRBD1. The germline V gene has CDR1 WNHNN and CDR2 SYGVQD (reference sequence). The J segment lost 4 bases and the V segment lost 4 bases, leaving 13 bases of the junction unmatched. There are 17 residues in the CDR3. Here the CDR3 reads CASSVMVRGRSGNTIYF. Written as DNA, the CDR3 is TGCGCCAGCAGTGTGATGGTAAGGGGGCGTTCAGGAAACACCATATATTTT.

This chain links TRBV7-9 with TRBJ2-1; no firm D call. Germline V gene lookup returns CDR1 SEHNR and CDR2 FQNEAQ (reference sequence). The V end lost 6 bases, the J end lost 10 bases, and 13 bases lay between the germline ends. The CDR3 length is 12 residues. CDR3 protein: CASSHLQVEQFF. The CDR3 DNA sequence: TGTGCCAGCAGTCACCTCCAGGTGGAGCAGTTCTTC.

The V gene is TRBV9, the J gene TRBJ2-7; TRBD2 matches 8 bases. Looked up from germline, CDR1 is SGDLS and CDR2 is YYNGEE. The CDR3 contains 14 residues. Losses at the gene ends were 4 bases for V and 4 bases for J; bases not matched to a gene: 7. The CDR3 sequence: CASSPLGTSYEQYF. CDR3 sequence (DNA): TGTGCCAGCAGCCCCCTCGGGACTAGTTACGAGCAGTACTTC.

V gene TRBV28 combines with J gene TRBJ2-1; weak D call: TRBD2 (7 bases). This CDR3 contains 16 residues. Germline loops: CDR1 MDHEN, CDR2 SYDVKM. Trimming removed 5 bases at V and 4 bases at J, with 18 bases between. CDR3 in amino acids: CASSPNSAGAYNEQFF. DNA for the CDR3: TGTGCCAGCAGTCCCAATTCCGCGGGGGCTTACAATGAGCAGTTCTTC.

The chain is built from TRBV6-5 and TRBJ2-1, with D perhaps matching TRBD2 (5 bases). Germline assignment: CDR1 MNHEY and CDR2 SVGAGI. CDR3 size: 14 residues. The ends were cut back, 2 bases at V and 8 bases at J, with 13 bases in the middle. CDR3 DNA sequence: TGTGCCAGCAGTTACCTGGTTGGAGGCCATGAGCAGTTCTTC. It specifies CASSYLVGGHEQFF.

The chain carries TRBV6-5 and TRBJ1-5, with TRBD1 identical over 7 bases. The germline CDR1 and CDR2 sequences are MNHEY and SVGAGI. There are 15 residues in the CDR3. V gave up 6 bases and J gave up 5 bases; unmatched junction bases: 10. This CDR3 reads CASRTGTVVDQPQHF. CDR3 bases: TGTGCCAGCAGAACCGGGACAGTCGTTGATCAGCCCCAGCATTTT.

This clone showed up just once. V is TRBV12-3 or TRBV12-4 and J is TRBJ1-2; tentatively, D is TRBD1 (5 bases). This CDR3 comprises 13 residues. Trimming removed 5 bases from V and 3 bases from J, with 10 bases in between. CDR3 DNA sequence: TGTGCCAGCAGTCCCGACAGATACTATGGCTACACCTTC. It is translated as CASSPDRYYGYTF.

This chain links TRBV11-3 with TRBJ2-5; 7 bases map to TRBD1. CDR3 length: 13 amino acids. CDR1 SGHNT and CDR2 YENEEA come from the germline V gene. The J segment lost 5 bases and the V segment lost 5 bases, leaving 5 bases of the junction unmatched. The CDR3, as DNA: TGTGCCAGCAGCCGAACGACAGGGGAGACCCAGTACTTC. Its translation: CASSRTTGETQYF.

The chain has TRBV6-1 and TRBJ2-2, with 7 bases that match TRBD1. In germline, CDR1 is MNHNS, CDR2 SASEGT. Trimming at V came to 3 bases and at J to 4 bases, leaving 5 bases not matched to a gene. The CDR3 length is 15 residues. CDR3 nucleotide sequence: TGTGCCAGCAGTGATACAGGGGACGGCACCGGGGAGCTGTTTTTT. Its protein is CASSDTGDGTGELFF.

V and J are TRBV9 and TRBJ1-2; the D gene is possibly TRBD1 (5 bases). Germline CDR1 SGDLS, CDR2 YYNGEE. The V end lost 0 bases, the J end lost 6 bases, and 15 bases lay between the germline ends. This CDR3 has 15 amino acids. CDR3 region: CASSVAGGTGHGYTF. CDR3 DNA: TGTGCCAGCAGCGTAGCCGGAGGGACGGGGCATGGCTACACCTTC.

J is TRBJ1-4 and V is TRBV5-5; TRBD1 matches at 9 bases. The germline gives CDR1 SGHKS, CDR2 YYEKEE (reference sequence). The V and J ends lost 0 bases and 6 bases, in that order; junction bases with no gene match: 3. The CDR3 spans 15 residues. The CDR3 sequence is CASSLDRGLDEKLFF. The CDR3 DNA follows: TGTGCCAGCAGCTTGGACAGGGGGCTCGATGAAAAACTGTTTTTT.

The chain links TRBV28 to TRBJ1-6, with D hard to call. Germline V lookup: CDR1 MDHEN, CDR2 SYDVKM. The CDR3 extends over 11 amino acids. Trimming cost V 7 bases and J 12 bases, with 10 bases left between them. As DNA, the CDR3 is TGTGCCAGCACGGCGGGTCTACCCCTCCACTTT. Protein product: CASTAGLPLHF.

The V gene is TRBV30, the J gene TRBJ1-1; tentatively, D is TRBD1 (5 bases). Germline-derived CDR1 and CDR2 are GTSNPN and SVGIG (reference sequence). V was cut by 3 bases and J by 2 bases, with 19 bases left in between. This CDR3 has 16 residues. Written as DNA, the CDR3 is TGTGCCTGGAGGAACTCTCCTGACAGCCTCAACACTGAAGCTTTCTTT. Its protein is CAWRNSPDSLNTEAFF.

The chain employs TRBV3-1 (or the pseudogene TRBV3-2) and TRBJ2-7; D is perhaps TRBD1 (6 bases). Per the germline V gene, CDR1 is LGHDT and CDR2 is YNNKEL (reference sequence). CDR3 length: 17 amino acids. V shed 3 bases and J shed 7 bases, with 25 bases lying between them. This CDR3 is CASSQILILQGIGEQYF. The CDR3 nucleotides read TGTGCCAGCAGCCAGATCCTAATTCTTCAGGGGATCGGAGAGCAGTACTTC.

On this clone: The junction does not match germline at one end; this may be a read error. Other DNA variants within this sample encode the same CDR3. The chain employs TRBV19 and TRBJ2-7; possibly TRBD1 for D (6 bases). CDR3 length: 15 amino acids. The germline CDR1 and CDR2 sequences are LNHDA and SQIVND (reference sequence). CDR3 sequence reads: CASSRWTDSAYEQYF. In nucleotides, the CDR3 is TGTGCTAGTAGTAGATGGACAGATTCAGCCTACGAGCAGTACTTC.